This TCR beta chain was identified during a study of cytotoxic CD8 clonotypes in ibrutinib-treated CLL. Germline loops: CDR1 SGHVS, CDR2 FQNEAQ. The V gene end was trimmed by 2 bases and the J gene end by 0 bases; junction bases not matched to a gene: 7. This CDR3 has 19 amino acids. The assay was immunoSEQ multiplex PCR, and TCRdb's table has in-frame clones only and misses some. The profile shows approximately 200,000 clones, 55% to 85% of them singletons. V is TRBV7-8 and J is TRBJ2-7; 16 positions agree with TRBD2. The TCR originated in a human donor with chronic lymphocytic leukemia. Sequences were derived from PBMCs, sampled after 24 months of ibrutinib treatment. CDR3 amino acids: CASSLRGLAGGRISYEQYF. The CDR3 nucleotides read TGTGCCAGCAGCTTAAGGGGACTAGCGGGAGGGCGGATCTCCTACGAGCAGTACTTC. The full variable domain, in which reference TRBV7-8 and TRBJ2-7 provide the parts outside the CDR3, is GAGVSQSPRYKVAKRGQDVALRCDPISGHVSLFWYQQALGQGPEFLTYFQNEAQLDKSGLPSDRFFAERPEGSVSTLKIQRTQQEDSAVYLCASSLRGLAGGRISYEQYFGPGTRLTVT.